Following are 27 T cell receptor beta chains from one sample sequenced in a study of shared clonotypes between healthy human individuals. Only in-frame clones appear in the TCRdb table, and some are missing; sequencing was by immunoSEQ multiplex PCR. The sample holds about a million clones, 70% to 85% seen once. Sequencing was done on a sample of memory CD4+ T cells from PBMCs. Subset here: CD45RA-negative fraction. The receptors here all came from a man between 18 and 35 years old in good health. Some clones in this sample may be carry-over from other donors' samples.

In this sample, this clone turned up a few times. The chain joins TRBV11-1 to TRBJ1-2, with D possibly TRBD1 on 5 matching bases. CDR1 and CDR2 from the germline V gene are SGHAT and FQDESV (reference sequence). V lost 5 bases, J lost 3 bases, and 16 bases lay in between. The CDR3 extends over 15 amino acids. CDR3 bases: TGTGCCAGCAGCCCGTATCGTGGAGGGGACTATGGCTACACCTTC. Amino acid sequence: CASSPYRGGDYGYTF.

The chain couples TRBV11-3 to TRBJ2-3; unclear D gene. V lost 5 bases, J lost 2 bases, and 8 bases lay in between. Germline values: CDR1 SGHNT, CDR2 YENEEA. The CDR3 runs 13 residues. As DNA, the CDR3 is TGTGCCAGCAGCACTGCCCCCACAGATACGCAGTATTTT. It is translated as CASSTAPTDTQYF.

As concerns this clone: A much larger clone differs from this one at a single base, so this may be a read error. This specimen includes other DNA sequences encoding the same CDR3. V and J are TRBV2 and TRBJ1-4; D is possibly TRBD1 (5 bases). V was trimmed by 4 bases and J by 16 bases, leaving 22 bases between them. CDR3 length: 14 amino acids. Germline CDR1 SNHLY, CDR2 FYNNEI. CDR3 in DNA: TGTGCCAGCAGTGCCGACACCGGGACGGGGGAGAGGTTTTTT. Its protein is CASSADTGTGERFF.

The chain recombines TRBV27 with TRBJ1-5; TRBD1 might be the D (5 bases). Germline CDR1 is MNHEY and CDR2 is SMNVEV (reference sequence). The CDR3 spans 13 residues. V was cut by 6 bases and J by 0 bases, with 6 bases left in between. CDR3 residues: CASSRVSNQPQHF. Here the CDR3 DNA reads TGTGCCAGCAGCAGGGTTAGCAATCAGCCCCAGCATTTT.

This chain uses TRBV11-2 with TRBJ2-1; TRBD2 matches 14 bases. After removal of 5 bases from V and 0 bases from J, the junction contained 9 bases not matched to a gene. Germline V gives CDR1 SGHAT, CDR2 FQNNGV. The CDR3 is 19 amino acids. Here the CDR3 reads CASSPDGTSGSSSYNEQFF. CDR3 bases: TGTGCCAGCAGCCCAGACGGGACTAGCGGGAGCAGCTCCTACAATGAGCAGTTCTTC.

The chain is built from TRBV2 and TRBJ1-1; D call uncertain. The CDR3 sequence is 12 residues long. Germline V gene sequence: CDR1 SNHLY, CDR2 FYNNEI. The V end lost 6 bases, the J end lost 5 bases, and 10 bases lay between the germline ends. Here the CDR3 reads CASRRAGTEAFF. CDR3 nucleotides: TGTGCCAGCAGGAGGGCGGGAACTGAAGCTTTCTTT.

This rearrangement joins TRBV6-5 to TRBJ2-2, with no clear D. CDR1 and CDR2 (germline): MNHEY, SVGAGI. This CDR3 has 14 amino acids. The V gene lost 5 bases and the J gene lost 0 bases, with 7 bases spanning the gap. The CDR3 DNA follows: TGTGCCAGCAGTATTAGGTCGAACACCGGGGAGCTGTTTTTT. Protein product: CASSIRSNTGELFF.

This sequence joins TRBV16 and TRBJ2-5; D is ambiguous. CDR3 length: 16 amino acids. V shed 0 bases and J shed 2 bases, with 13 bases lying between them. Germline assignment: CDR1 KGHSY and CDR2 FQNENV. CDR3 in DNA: TGTGCCAGCAGCCAATCGGTAGGAGTTGGGCAAGAGACCCAGTACTTC. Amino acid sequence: CASSQSVGVGQETQYF.

The CDR3, as DNA: TGCGCCAGCAGCTTCAAGGGAGCGCAGTATTTT. Its translation: CASSFKGAQYF. The V and J genes are TRBV5-1 and TRBJ2-3, with D perhaps matching TRBD2 (5 bases). The V gene lost 2 bases and the J gene lost 10 bases, with 8 bases spanning the gap. Germline assignment: CDR1 SGHRS and CDR2 YFSETQ. The CDR3 is 11 amino acids.

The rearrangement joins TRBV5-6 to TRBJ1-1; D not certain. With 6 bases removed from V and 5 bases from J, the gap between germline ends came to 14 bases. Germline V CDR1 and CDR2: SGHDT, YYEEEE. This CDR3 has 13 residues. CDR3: CASTPLGSTEAFF. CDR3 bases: TGTGCCAGCACCCCACTCGGGAGTACTGAAGCTTTCTTT.

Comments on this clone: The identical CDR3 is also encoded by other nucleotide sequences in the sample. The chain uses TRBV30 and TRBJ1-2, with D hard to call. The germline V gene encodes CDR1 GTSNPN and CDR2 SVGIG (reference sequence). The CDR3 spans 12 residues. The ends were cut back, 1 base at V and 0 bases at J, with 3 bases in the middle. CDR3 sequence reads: CAWSEANYGYTF. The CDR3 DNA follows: TGTGCCTGGAGTGAAGCTAACTATGGCTACACCTTC.

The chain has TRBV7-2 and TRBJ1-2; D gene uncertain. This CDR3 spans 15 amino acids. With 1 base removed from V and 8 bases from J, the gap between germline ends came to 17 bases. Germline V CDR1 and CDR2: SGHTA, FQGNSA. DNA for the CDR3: TGTGCCAGCAGCTTAGACCCCTCTGTACTCGGGGGCTACACCTTC. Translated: CASSLDPSVLGGYTF.

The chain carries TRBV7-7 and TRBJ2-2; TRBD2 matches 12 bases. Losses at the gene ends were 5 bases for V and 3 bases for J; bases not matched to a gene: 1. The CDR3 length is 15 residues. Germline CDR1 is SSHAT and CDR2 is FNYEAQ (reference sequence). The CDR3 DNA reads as TGTGCCAGCAGCCCTAGCGGGAGGGACACCGGGGAGCTGTTTTTT. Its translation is CASSPSGRDTGELFF.

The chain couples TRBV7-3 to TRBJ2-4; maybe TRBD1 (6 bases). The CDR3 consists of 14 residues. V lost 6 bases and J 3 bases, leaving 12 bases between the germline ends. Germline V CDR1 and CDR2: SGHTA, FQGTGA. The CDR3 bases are TGTGCCAGCAGTTCAGGGGTGGGCAAAAACATTCAGTACTTC. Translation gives CASSSGVGKNIQYF.

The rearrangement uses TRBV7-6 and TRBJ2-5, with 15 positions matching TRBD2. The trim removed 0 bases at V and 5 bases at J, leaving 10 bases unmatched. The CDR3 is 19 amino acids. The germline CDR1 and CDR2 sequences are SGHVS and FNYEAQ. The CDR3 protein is CASSLAIGLAGGPGETQYF. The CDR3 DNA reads TGTGCCAGCAGCTTAGCGATTGGACTAGCGGGAGGGCCGGGGGAGACCCAGTACTTC.

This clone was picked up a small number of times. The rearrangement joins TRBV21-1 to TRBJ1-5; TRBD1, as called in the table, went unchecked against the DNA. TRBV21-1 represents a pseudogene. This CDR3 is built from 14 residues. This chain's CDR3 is CASSTRDRYQPQHF. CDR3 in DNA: TGTGCCAGCAGCACCCGGGACAGATATCAGCCCCAGCATTTT.

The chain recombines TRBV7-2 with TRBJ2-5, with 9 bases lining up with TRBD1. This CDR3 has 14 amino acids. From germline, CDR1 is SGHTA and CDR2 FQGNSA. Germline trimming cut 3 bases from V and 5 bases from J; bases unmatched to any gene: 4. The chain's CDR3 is CASSFGTGLETQYF. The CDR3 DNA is TGTGCCAGCAGCTTCGGGACAGGGCTGGAGACCCAGTACTTC.

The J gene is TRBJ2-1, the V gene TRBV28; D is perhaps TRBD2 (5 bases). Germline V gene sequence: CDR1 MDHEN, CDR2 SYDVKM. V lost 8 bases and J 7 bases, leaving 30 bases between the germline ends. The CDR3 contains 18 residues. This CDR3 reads CASFETGRFAGLENEQFF. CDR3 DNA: TGTGCCAGCTTTGAGACCGGAAGGTTCGCGGGTTTGGAGAATGAGCAGTTCTTC.

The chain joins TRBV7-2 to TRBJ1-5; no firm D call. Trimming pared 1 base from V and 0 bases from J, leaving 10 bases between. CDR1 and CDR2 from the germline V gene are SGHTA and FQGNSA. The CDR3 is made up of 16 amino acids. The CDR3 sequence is CASSLGRINSNQPQHF. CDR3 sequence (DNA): TGTGCCAGCAGCTTAGGCCGGATTAATAGCAATCAGCCCCAGCATTTT.

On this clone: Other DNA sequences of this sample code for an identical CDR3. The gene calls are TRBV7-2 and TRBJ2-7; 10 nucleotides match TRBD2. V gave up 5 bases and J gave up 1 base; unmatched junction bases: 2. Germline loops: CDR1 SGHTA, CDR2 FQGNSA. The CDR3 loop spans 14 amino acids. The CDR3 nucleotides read TGTGCCAGCAGCCCGACTAGCGGGTCCTACGAGCAGTACTTC. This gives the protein CASSPTSGSYEQYF.

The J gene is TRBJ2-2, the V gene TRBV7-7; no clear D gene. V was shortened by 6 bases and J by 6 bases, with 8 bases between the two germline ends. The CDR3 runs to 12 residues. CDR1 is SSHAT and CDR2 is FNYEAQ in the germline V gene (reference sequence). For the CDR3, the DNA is TGTGCCAGCAGAGATACGCCCGGGGAGCTGTTTTTT. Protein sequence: CASRDTPGELFF.

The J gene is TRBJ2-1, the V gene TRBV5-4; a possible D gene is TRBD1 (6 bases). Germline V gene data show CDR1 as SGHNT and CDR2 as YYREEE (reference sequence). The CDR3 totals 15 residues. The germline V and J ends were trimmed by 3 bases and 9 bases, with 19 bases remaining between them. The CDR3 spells CASSSTVQGQSEQFF. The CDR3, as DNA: TGTGCCAGCAGCTCCACCGTCCAGGGGCAAAGTGAGCAGTTCTTC.

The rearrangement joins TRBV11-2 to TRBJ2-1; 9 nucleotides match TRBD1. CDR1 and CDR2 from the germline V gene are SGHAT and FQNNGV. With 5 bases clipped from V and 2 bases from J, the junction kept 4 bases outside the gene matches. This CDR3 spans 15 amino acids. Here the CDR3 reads CASSPGQGAYNEQFF. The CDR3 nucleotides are TGTGCCAGCAGCCCGGGACAGGGTGCCTACAATGAGCAGTTCTTC. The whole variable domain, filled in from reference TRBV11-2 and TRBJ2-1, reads EAGVAQSPRYKIIEKRQSVAFWCNPISGHATLYWYQQILGQGPKLLIQFQNNGVVDDSQLPKDRFSAERLKGVDSTLKIQPAKLEDSAVYLCASSPGQGAYNEQFFGPGTRLTVL.

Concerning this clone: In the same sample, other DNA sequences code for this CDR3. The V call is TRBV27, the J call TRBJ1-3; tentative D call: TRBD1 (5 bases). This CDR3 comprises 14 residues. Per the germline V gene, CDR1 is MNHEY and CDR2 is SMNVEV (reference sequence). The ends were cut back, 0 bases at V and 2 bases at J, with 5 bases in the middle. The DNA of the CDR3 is TGTGCCAGCAGTTTATCGGGGGCTGGAAACACCATATATTTT. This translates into CASSLSGAGNTIYF.

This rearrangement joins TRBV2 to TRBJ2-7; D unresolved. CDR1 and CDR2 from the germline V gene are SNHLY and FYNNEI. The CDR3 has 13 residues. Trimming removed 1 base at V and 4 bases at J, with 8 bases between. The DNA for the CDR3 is TGTGCCAGCAGTGAAGGGGCTGTATACGAGCAGTACTTC. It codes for CASSEGAVYEQYF.

The CDR3 DNA reads TGTGCCAGCAGCGCGACTAGCGGCTACGAGCAGTACTTC. It yields the protein CASSATSGYEQYF. The rearrangement joins TRBV6-1 to TRBJ2-7; TRBD2 matches 9 bases. The CDR3 totals 13 residues. The ends lost 6 bases at V and 3 bases at J; junction bases unmatched: 3. Germline loops: CDR1 MNHNS, CDR2 SASEGT.

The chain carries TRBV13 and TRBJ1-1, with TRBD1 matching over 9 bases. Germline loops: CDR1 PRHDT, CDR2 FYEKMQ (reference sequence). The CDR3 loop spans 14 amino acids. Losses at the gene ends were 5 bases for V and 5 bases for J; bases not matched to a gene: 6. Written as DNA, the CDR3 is TGTGCCAGCAGCCGGCGACAGGGGGGGACTGAAGCTTTCTTT. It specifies CASSRRQGGTEAFF.